This TCR beta chain emerged from a study of blood T cells in healthy people across ages. Germline V CDR1 and CDR2: DFQATT, SNEGSKA (reference sequence). The trim removed 1 base at V and 6 bases at J, leaving 9 bases unmatched. The CDR3 contains 15 residues. This clonotype occurred a few times. Its antigen is currently unknown. Then a second PCR, running about 6 to 11 cycles, was carried out with a sample-barcoded 5' primer and a J-beta primer mix. TCRdb ran MiXCR on the 5' RACE reads and lists one entry per CDR3 protein. The data show over 600,000 distinct CDR3 sequences, roughly 43% seen once. Study results and caveats: Across the age range, TCR beta diversity per million T cells fell in a roughly linear way.

What was sequenced was blood. This receptor was taken from a man aged 80 or over in good health. This chain joins TRBV20-1 and TRBJ2-4; 7 positions agree with TRBD1. Here the CDR3 reads CSARAPQTGPNIQYF. In DNA form, the CDR3 reads TGCAGTGCTAGAGCGCCTCAGACAGGGCCAAACATTCAGTACTTC.